Below are 2 T cell receptor beta chains sequenced from a single sample in a study of blood T cells in healthy people across ages. A second PCR of 7 to 11 cycles used a sample-barcoded 5' primer and a J-beta primer mix. Each CDR3 protein gets one entry after TCRdb re-called the 5' RACE reads with MiXCR. The data contain hundreds of thousands of distinct CDR3 sequences, more than 50% of them singletons. Material for sequencing was blood. These receptors were collected from a middle-aged man in good health.

The V gene is TRBV20-1, the J gene TRBJ2-5; TRBD1 matches at 9 bases. Germline trimming cut 0 bases from V and 5 bases from J; bases unmatched to any gene: 4. This CDR3 comprises 14 residues. Germline V gene data show CDR1 as DFQATT and CDR2 as SNEGSKA (reference sequence). The CDR3 here is CSAREQGAGETQYF. In DNA form, the CDR3 reads TGCAGTGCTAGAGAACAGGGGGCGGGGGAGACCCAGTACTTC.

V is TRBV6-2 or TRBV6-3 and J is TRBJ2-1; 9 nucleotides agree with TRBD1. Germline V gives CDR1 MNHEY, CDR2 SVGEGT. J gave up 7 bases and V 2 bases, and 6 bases lay outside the gene matches. The CDR3 consists of 15 residues. The CDR3 DNA reads as TGTGCCAGCAGTTACGGGGGGACAGGGTGGAATGAGCAGTTCTTC. This codes for CASSYGGTGWNEQFF.